The entry below describes one TCR beta chain. This sample is part of a study of blood T cell repertoires in COVID-19. Germline CDR1 MNHEY, CDR2 SMNVEV (reference sequence). The CDR3 is 14 residues long. V shed 4 bases, J shed 5 bases, and the junction held 3 bases outside the gene matches. The method was immunoSEQ multiplex PCR; TCRdb's version includes in-frame clones alone and lacks a portion of them. The table lists approximately 200,000 clones, 70% to 90% of them singletons. The TCR sequence derives from a man aged 30 to 45 with COVID-19, enrolled during active disease. The J gene is TRBJ1-2, the V gene TRBV27, with TRBD1 matching 11 bases. The sample consisted of peripheral blood. CDR3 sequence reads: CASSWTGGRYGYTF. CDR3 nucleotides: TGTGCCAGCAGTTGGACAGGGGGCAGGTATGGCTACACCTTC.